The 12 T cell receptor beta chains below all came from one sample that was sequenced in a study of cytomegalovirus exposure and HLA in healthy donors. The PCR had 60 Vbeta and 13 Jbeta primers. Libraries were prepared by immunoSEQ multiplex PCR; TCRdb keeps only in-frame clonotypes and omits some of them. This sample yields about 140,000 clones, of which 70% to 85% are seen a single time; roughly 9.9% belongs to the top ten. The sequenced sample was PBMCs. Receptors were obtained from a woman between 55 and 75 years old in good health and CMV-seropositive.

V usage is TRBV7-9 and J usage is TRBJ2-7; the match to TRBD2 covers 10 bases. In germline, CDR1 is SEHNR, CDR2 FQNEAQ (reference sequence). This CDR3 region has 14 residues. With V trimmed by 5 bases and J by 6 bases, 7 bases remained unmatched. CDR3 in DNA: TGTGCCAGCAGCACCCTAGCGGGAGAAGGCGAGCAGTACTTC. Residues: CASSTLAGEGEQYF.

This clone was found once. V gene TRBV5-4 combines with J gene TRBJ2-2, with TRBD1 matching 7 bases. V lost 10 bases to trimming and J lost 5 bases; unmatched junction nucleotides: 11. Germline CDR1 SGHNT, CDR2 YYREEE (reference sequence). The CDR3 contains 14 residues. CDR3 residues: CAGHRGAETGELFF. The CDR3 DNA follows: TGTGCCGGACACAGGGGCGCAGAGACCGGGGAGCTGTTTTTT.

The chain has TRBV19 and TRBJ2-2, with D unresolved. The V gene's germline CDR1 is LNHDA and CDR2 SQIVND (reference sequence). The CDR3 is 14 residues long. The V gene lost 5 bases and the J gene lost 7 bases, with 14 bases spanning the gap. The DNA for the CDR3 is TGTGCCAGTAGTCCCACGGTCTTTGGCGGGGAGCTGTTTTTT. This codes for CASSPTVFGGELFF.

DNA of the CDR3: TGCGCCAGCAGCCCCGGGGGCGAGCAGTACTTC. It encodes CASSPGGEQYF. The V and J genes are TRBV4-1 and TRBJ2-7; possibly TRBD2 for D (6 bases). V lost 4 bases, J lost 6 bases, and 7 bases lay in between. In germline, CDR1 is MGHRA, CDR2 YSYEKL. CDR3 length: 11 amino acids.

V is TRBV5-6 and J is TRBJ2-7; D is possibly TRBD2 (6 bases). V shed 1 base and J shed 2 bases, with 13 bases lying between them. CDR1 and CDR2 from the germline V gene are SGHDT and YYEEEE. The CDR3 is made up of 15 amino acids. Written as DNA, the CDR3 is TGTGCCAGCAGCTTGAGGGGAGGCCCCACCTACGAGCAGTACTTC. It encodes CASSLRGGPTYEQYF.

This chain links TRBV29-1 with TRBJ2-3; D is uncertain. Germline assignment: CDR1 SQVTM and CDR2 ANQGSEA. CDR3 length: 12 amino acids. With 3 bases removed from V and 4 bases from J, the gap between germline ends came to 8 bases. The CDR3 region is CSVDRQADTQYF. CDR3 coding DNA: TGCAGCGTTGATCGGCAGGCAGATACGCAGTATTTT.

The CDR3 is CASSLSGQNTEAFF. Here the CDR3 DNA reads TGCGCCAGCAGCTTGTCAGGACAGAACACTGAAGCTTTCTTT. The chain employs TRBV5-1 and TRBJ1-1; TRBD1 is a possible D gene (5 bases). This CDR3 region has 14 residues. The V gene's germline CDR1 is SGHRS and CDR2 YFSETQ. Trimming removed 1 base from V and 1 base from J, with 8 bases in between.

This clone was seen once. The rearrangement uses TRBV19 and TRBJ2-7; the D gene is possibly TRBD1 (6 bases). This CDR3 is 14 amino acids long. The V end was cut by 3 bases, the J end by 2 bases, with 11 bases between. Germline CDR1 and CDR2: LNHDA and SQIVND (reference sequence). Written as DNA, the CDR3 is TGTGCCAGTAGTATGGGGGCAGGGGCCTACGAGCAGTACTTC. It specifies CASSMGAGAYEQYF. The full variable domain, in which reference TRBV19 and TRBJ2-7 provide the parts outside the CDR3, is DGGITQSPKYLFRKEGQNVTLSCEQNLNHDAMYWYRQDPGQGLRLIYYSQIVNDFQKGDIAEGYSVSREKKESFPLTVTSAQKNPTAFYLCASSMGAGAYEQYFGPGTRLTVT.

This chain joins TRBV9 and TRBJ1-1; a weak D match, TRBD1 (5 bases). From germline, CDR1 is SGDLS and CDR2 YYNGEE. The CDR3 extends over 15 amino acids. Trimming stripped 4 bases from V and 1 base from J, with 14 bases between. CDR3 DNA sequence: TGTGCCAGCAGCCTAACGGGGGTTGGGAACACTGAAGCTTTCTTT. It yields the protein CASSLTGVGNTEAFF.

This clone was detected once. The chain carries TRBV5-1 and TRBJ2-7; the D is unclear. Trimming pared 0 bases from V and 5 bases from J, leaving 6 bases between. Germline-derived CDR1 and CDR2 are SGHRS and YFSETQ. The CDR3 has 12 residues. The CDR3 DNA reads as TGCGCCAGCAGCTTGGGCGAGGACGAGCAGTACTTC. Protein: CASSLGEDEQYF.

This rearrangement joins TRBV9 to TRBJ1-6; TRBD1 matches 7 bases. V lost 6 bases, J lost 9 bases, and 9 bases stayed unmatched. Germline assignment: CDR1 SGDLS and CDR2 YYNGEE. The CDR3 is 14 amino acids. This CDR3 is CASTGGTARSPLHF. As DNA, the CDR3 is TGTGCCAGCACCGGCGGGACAGCACGTTCACCCCTCCACTTT.

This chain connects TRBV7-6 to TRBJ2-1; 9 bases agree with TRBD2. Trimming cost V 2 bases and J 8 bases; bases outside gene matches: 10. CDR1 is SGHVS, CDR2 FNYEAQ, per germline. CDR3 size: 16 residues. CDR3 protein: CASSLLGGRAIDEQFF. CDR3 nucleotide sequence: TGTGCCAGCAGCTTACTTGGCGGGAGGGCCATCGATGAGCAGTTCTTC.